This TCR beta chain was observed in a study of shared clonotypes between healthy human individuals. Study-level information: Each donor had three CD4 naive, three CD4 memory, two CD8 naive and one CD8 memory plate. Findings and caveats of the study: Expectations were that clonotype sharing among donors would be affected by sequencing depth.

This CDR3 comprises 15 residues. J gave up 3 bases and V 4 bases, and 9 bases lay outside the gene matches. Germline-derived CDR1 and CDR2 are SGHDT and YYEEEE. With regard to this clone: Antigen: not known.

Clones were sequenced by immunoSEQ multiplex PCR, and TCRdb holds only the in-frame ones, with some missing. The data show about 800,000 clones, with approximately 96% seen just once and less than 0.25% held by the top ten. Only CD45RO-negative cells positively selected for CCR7 counted as naive CD8 cells, so terminally differentiated effector memory CD45RA+ cells were excluded. The TCR sequence derives from a man in his thirties or forties in good health. The V call is TRBV5-6, the J call TRBJ2-7, with TRBD1 identical over 8 bases. Input material: naive CD8+ T cells sorted from blood. CDR3 protein: CASSGTGGLYYEQYF. In DNA form, the CDR3 reads TGTGCCAGCAGCGGAACAGGGGGTCTTTACTACGAGCAGTACTTC.